This T cell receptor beta chain appears in the sequencing data of a study of beta chain features in type 1 diabetes. Notes on the study in general: The VDJ junctions of type 1 diabetes patients carried fewer insertions and more deletions.

Sequencing targeted expressed TCRB transcripts, as all isolated RNA had been reverse transcribed. This table comes from immunoSEQ multiplex PCR, and its TCRdb copy is limited to in-frame clones, with some not included. The table has approximately 340,000 clones, more than 12% seen once. Germline CDR1 reads SGDLS; CDR2 reads YYNGEE. The CDR3 is 15 residues long. J lost 2 bases, V lost 2 bases, and 1 base had no gene match. A word on this clone: Its antigen is still unknown.

The sequence came from a woman aged 18-30 years in good health. The sequenced sample consisted of naive CD4+ T cells from blood. The V and J genes are TRBV9 and TRBJ2-6, with 7 bases lining up with TRBD2. CDR3 sequence (DNA): TGTGCCAGCAGCGTTGGGGGGGCTGGGGCCAACGTCCTGACTTTC. Translation: CASSVGGAGANVLTF.